A single sample gave rise to the 4 T cell receptor beta chains below, sequenced in a study of cytomegalovirus exposure and HLA in healthy donors. Generated by immunoSEQ multiplex PCR, the TCRdb table keeps only in-frame clones and is missing some. The sample includes about 240,000 clones, roughly 86% of them seen just once. Sequenced: PBMCs. Receptors were obtained from a woman in her 30s in good health and CMV-seropositive.

The chain employs TRBV6-4 and TRBJ2-3; D ambiguous. The CDR3 runs to 15 residues. CDR1 MRHNA and CDR2 SNTAGT come from the germline V gene. Trimming left V 6 bases short and J 2 bases short, with 15 bases between. The DNA for the CDR3 is TGTGCCAGCAGCCCCAAGGCGGAAATCACAGATACGCAGTATTTT. It encodes CASSPKAEITDTQYF.

This clone was recorded once. The chain recombines TRBV30 with TRBJ2-3; 8 nucleotides line up with TRBD1. The CDR3 extends over 18 amino acids. The V and J ends lost 0 bases and 0 bases, in that order; junction bases with no gene match: 11. The germline V gene encodes CDR1 GTSNPN and CDR2 SVGIG (reference sequence). The CDR3 here is CAWSVPYTGGGSTDTQYF. The CDR3, as DNA: TGTGCCTGGAGTGTACCCTATACAGGGGGAGGTAGCACAGATACGCAGTATTTT.

This chain connects TRBV10-2 to TRBJ1-5; D is unresolved. Germline CDR1 reads WSHSY; CDR2 reads SAAADI. This CDR3 contains 14 residues. V was shortened by 4 bases and J by 9 bases, with 16 bases between the two germline ends. CDR3 sequence (DNA): TGCGCCAGCAGTGTGGCGGGGATTAATGGGCCCCAGCATTTT. As protein: CASSVAGINGPQHF.

The chain employs TRBV27 and TRBJ1-2; possible D gene TRBD1, 6 bases. In germline, CDR1 is MNHEY, CDR2 SMNVEV (reference sequence). Trimming took off 4 bases at V and 4 bases at J, with 13 bases between the two ends. The CDR3 has 14 residues. CDR3 region: CASSSGGLSYGYTF. CDR3 nucleotides: TGTGCCAGCAGTTCCGGGGGGCTGAGCTATGGCTACACCTTC.